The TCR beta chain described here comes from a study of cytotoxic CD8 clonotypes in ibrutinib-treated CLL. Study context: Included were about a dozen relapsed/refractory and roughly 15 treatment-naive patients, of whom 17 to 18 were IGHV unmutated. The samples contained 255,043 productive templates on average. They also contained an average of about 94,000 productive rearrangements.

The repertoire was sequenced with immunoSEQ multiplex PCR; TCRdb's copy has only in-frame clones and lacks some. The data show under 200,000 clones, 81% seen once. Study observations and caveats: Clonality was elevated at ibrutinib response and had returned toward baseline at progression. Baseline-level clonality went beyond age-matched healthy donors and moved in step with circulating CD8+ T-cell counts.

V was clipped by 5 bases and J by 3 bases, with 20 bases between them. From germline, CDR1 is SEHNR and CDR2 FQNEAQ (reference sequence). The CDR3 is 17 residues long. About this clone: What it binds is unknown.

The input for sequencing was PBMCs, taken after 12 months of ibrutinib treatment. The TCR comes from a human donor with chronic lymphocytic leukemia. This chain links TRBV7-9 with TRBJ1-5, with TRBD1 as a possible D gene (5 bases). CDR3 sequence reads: CASSPHGLLGANQPQHF. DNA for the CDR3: TGTGCCAGCAGCCCCCACGGTCTCCTCGGGGCCAATCAGCCCCAGCATTTT. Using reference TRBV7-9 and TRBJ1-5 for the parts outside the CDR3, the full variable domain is DTGVSQNPRHKITKRGQNVTFRCDPISEHNRLYWYRQTLGQGPEFLTYFQNEAQLEKSRLLSDRFSAERPKGSFSTLEIQRTEQGDSAMYLCASSPHGLLGANQPQHFGDGTRLSIL.